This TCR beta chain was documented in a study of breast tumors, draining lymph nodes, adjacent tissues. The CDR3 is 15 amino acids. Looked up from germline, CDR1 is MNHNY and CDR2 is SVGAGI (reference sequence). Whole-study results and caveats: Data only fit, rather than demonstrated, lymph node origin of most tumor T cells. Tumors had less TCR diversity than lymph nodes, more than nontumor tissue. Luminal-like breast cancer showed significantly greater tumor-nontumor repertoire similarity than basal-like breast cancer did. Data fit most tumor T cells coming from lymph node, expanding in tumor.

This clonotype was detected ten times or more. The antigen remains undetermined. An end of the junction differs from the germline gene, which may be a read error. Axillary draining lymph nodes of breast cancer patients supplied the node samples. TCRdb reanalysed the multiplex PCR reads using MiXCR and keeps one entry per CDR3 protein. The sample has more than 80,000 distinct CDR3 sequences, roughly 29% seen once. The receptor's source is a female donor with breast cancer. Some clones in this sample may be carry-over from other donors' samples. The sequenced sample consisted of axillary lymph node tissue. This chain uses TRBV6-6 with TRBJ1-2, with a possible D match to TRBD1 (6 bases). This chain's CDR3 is CASSHSLGAAYGYTF. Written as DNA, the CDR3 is TGTGCCAGCAGTCACTCGTTGGGGGCGGCCTATGGCTACACCTTC.